One and the same sample provided the 3 T cell receptor beta chains below, sequenced in a study of blood T cell repertoires in COVID-19. Sequenced by immunoSEQ multiplex PCR; TCRdb stores in-frame clones only, minus some. The table includes 200,000 to 250,000 clones, 82% detected once. The sequenced material came from PBMCs or T cells enriched from blood (not recorded which). Every receptor here comes from a woman aged 55-69 years who had recovered from COVID-19.

J is TRBJ2-1 and V is TRBV29-1; D unclear. The CDR3 runs to 15 residues. Germline loops: CDR1 SQVTM, CDR2 ANQGSEA. V was trimmed by 1 base and J by 4 bases, leaving 14 bases between them. CDR3 DNA sequence: TGCAGCGTTGAAGGCGGCTTCCAAACTTACAATGAGCAGTTCTTC. As protein: CSVEGGFQTYNEQFF.

The J gene is TRBJ1-2, the V gene TRBV6-5; 8 bases are shared with TRBD1. The CDR3 consists of 15 residues. CDR1 is MNHEY, CDR2 SVGAGI, per germline. Unmatched junction bases numbered 10, after V lost 2 bases and J lost 8 bases. DNA of the CDR3: TGTGCCAGCAGTTACACGCCGGACAGGGAAGGCGGCTACACCTTC. This encodes CASSYTPDREGGYTF.

The V gene is TRBV28, the J gene TRBJ2-2, with 8 bases lining up with TRBD2. J lost 4 bases, V lost 2 bases, and 3 bases had no gene match. The CDR3 is made up of 15 amino acids. CDR1 and CDR2 from the germline V gene are MDHEN and SYDVKM. CDR3 in DNA: TGTGCCAGCAGTTTAGGCGGGGGGCCCACCGGGGAGCTGTTTTTT. It encodes CASSLGGGPTGELFF.